This TCR beta chain was identified during a study of T cells in Graves' hyperthyroidism and ophthalmopathy. The CDR3 spans 18 residues. The junction had 15 bases not matched to a gene; V was cut back by 3 bases and J by 1 base. CDR1 and CDR2 (germline): DFQATT, SNEGSKA (reference sequence). Amplification of TCR beta CDR3 regions was performed using RNA transcripts as template. In the first-round RT-PCR of the TCR CDR3, the HTBI primer set was used. A single record per CDR3 protein comes from TCRdb applying MiXCR to the multiplex PCR reads. Found here are 250,000 to 300,000 distinct CDR3 sequences, approximately 16% of them singletons; the top ten hold around 30%. This clonotype was counted many times. Clinical symptoms, serum thyroxine and TRAb, thyroid ultrasound and orbital computed tomography together formed the diagnostic basis. Fresh peripheral blood, roughly 9.8 ml of it, supplied the PBMCs.

This sequence originates from a woman between 50 and 59 years old with Graves' hyperthyroidism that later progressed to Graves' ophthalmopathy. This sequence joins TRBV20-1 and TRBJ2-3; 8 bases are shared with TRBD1. The sample comprised blood. CDR3 coding DNA: TGCAGTGCTAGTCGTGGACAGGGCCGACAATTGGGCACAGATACGCAGTATTTT. Amino acids: CSASRGQGRQLGTDTQYF.